Described below is a single T cell receptor beta chain sequence and its context. Its antigen remains unknown. The CDR3 has 13 residues. Trimming took off 3 bases at V and 4 bases at J, with 9 bases between the two ends. The V gene's germline CDR1 is SEHNR and CDR2 FQNEAQ (reference sequence). TCRdb redid the calling of the 5' RACE reads with MiXCR, one entry per CDR3 protein. This table holds approximately 60,000 distinct CDR3 sequences, 9.3% found once. The sample comes from a study of T-cell memory formation after mild COVID-19. Study-level background: Clusters were largely donor specific. General observations from the study: Pre-infection memory already had some responding clones, implying cross-reactive memory joined.

This chain joins TRBV7-9 and TRBJ1-1; tentatively, D is TRBD1 (5 bases). This TCR was sampled from a young man who had mild COVID-19 (a few samples of this study predate the infection). Cell type and time point are not known. Sequencing was performed on PBMCs or a T cell subset sorted from them (not recorded which). CDR3 DNA sequence: TGTGCCAGCAGCTTCGGGGGTACCACTGAAGCTTTCTTT. This sequence encodes CASSFGGTTEAFF.